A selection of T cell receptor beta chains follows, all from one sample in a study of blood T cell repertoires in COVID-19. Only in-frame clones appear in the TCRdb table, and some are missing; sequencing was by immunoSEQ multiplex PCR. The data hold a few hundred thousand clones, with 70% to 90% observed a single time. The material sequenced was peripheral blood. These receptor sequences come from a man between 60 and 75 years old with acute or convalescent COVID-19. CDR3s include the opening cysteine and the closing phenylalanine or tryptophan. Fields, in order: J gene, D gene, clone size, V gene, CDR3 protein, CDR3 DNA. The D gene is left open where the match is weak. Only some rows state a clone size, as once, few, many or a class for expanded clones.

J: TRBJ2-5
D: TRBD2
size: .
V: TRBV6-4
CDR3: CASSTSGGAQETQYF
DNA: TGTGCCAGCAGCACTAGCGGGGGGGCCCAAGAGACCCAGTACTTC

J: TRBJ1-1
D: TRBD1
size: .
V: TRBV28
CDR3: CASSRTGQGANTEAFF
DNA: TGTGCCAGCAGCCGGACTGGACAGGGGGCGAACACTGAAGCTTTCTTT

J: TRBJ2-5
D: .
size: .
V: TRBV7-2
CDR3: CASSRPPSLETQYF
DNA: TGTGCCAGCAGCCGCCCCCCCAGTCTAGAGACCCAGTACTTC

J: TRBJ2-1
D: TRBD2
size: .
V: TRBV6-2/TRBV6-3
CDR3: CASSRTSGRIYNEQFF
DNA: TGTGCCAGCAGTAGGACTAGCGGGAGGATCTACAATGAGCAGTTCTTC

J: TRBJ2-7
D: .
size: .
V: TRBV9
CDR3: CASSALLPGDEQYF
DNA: TGTGCCAGCAGCGCCCTTCTTCCAGGGGACGAGCAGTACTTC

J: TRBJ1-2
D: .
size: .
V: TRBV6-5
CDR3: CASSPSSGAHYGYTF
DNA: TGTGCCAGCAGTCCAAGTTCAGGGGCCCACTATGGCTACACCTTC

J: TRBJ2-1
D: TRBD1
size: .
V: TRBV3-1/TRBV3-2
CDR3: CASSQDQTGRRYNEQFF
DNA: TGTGCCAGCAGCCAAGATCAGACAGGGCGTCGTTACAATGAGCAGTTCTTC

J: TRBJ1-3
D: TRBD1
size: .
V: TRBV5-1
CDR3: CASSLGWTGSDTIYF
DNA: TGCGCCAGCAGCTTGGGATGGACAGGGTCGGACACCATATATTTT

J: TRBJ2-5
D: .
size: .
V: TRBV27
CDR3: CASSVGAAPPRETQYF
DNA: TGTGCCAGCAGCGTTGGGGCAGCCCCTCCACGAGAGACCCAGTACTTC

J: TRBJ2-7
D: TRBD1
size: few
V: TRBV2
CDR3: CASSGRTGATSYEQYF
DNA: TGTGCCAGCAGTGGCCGGACAGGCGCTACCTCCTACGAGCAGTACTTC

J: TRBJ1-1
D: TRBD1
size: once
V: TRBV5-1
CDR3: CASSPAGQGANTEAFF
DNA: TGCGCCAGCAGCCCGGCCGGACAGGGGGCGAACACTGAAGCTTTCTTT

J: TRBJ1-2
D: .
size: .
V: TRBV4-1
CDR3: CASSQDFYGYTF
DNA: TGCGCCAGCAGCCAAGACTTTTATGGCTACACCTTC

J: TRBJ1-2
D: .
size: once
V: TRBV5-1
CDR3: CASSLQGGGYTF
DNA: TGCGCCAGCAGCTTGCAGGGTGGCGGCTACACCTTC

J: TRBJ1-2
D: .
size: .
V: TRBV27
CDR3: CASSFQGVNYGYTF
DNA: TGTGCCAGCAGTTTCCAGGGCGTAAACTATGGCTACACCTTC

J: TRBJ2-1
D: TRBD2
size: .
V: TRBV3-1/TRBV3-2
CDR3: CASPGGGYNEQFF
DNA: TGTGCCAGCCCCGGGGGGGGGTACAATGAGCAGTTCTTC

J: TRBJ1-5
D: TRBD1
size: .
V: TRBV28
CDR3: CASSLWGQGGQPQHF
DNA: TGTGCCAGCAGTTTATGGGGACAGGGGGGACAGCCCCAGCATTTT

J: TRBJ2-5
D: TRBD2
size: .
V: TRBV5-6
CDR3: CASSLAGSGGARETQYF
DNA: TGTGCCAGCAGCTTGGCCGGTAGCGGGGGGGCGCGAGAGACCCAGTACTTC

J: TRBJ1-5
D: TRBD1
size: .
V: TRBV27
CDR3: CASSRQGAGGNQPQHF
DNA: TGTGCCAGCAGCCGACAGGGGGCCGGTGGCAATCAGCCCCAGCATTTT

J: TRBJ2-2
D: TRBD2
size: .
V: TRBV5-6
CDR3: CASSRLAGGRYSYTGELFF
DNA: TGTGCCAGCAGCCGACTAGCGGGGGGGAGATACTCGTACACCGGGGAGCTGTTTTTT

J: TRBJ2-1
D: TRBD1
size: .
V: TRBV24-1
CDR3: CATSDFAPRQGRRGNEQFF
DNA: TGTGCCACCAGTGACTTCGCCCCAAGACAGGGGAGAAGGGGAAATGAGCAGTTCTTC

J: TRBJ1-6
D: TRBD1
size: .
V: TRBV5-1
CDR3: CASSPNGTGVSSYNSPLHF
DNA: TGCGCCAGCAGCCCAAACGGGACAGGGGTTAGCTCCTATAATTCACCCCTCCACTTT

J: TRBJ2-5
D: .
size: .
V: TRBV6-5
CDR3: CATQGGSQYQETQYF
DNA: TGTGCCACCCAGGGGGGAAGCCAGTACCAAGAGACCCAGTACTTC

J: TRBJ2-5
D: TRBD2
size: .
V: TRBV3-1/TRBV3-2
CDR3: CASSPTTGTRGETQYF
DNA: TGTGCCAGCAGCCCTACCACCGGGACTAGGGGGGAGACCCAGTACTTC

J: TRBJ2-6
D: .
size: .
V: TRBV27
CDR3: CASSTRGSGANVLTF
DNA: TGTGCCAGCAGTACCCGGGGCTCTGGGGCCAACGTCCTGACTTTC

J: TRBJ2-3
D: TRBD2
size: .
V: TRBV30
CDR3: CAWRAMGGGTDTQYF
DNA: TGTGCCTGGAGAGCCATGGGGGGGGGTACAGATACGCAGTATTTT

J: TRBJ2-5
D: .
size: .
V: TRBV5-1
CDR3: CASSEDRIQETQYF
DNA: TGCGCCAGCAGCGAAGACAGAATTCAAGAGACCCAGTACTTC

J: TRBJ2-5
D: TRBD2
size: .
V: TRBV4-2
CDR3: CASSQDPRTSGQETQYF
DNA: TGTGCCAGCAGCCAAGACCCCCGGACTAGCGGCCAAGAGACCCAGTACTTC

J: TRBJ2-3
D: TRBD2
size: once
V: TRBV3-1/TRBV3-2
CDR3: CASSQSLGTSSVTQYF
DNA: TGTGCCAGCAGCCAGAGTTTAGGGACTAGTTCCGTCACGCAGTATTTT

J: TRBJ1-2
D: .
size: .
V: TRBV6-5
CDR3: CASSALDRIYGYTF
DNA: TGTGCCAGCAGCGCCCTAGACAGGATCTATGGCTACACCTTC